A selection of T cell receptor beta chains follows, all from one sample in a study of T cells in Graves' hyperthyroidism and ophthalmopathy. Via MiXCR, TCRdb re-called the multiplex PCR reads, giving one row per CDR3 protein. The table has some 770,000 distinct CDR3 sequences, about a sixth seen once; the top ten hold under 9.5%. The sequencing input was blood. The source is a young man with Graves' hyperthyroidism. The CDR3 runs from the conserved cysteine through the conserved F or W. The D gene is left open where the match is weak. Clone size is given for some rows only: seen once, a few or many times, or a class if the clone is expanded.

V gene	J gene	D gene	clone size	CDR3 DNA	CDR3 protein
TRBV29-1	TRBJ2-7	TRBD1	few	TGCAGCGTGACCGAAGGGACAGGGGGACCCTACGAGCAGTACTTC	CSVTEGTGGPYEQYF
TRBV7-6	TRBJ2-7	-	few	TGTGCCAGCAGCCCGCTTGGCGTGAATCGCTACGAGCAGTACTTC	CASSPLGVNRYEQYF
TRBV5-1	TRBJ2-5	TRBD1	-	TGCGCCAGCAGCTTAGGACAGGCCTATCTAGAGACCCAGTACTTC	CASSLGQAYLETQYF
TRBV12-3/TRBV12-4	TRBJ1-6	-	few	TGTGCCAGCAGTTTATGGGACACCCTTTCACCCCTCCACTTT	CASSLWDTLSPLHF
TRBV7-9	TRBJ2-2	TRBD1	-	TGTGCCAGCAGCAACCCCGGGACAGAGCTCAACACCGGGGAGCTGTTTTTT	CASSNPGTELNTGELFF
TRBV25-1	TRBJ2-7	-	-	TGTGCCAGCAGTGAAAGAAAGGGCCCTGGCGAGCAGTACTTC	CASSERKGPGEQYF
TRBV20-1	TRBJ2-5	-	many	TGCAGTGCTCTGCAAGAGACCCAGTACTTC	CSALQETQYF
TRBV3-1	TRBJ2-3	TRBD1	-	TGTGCCAGCAGCTCAGACAGGGGTTATTACACAGATACGCAGTATTTT	CASSSDRGYYTDTQYF
TRBV27	TRBJ1-2	TRBD1	few	TGTGCCAGCAGTTTAAAAACAGGGGCAGGCTATGGCTACACCTTC	CASSLKTGAGYGYTF
TRBV18	TRBJ2-7	TRBD1	few	TGTGCCAGCTCACCAGCTGACAGGGTCCACGAGCAGTACTTC	CASSPADRVHEQYF
TRBV20-1	TRBJ2-5	-	-	TGCAGTGCTAGAGAACCCCAGGGAGAGACCCAGTACTTC	CSAREPQGETQYF
TRBV28	TRBJ2-3	TRBD2	many	TGTGCCAGCAGTGCGGAAGTAGCGGGGGGCCACACAGATACGCAGTATTTT	CASSAEVAGGHTDTQYF
TRBV9	TRBJ1-2	TRBD1	few	TGTGCCAGCAGCGTAGCTCTGACAGGGAGTGTCGGCTACACCTTC	CASSVALTGSVGYTF
TRBV20-1	TRBJ1-2	-	-	TGCAGTGCTCACGTCGTGGCACCTTTTACCAGAAGCTATGGCTACACCTTC	CSAHVVAPFTRSYGYTF
TRBV25-1	TRBJ1-4	TRBD1	few	TGTGCCAGCAGTGATGTTGGGACAGCCCTCCTCGGCGAAAAACTGTTTTTT	CASSDVGTALLGEKLFF
TRBV20-1	TRBJ2-1	TRBD2	many	TGCAGTGCCGCTCCGGGACTAGCGGGAGGAGGCAATGAGCAGTTCTTC	CSAAPGLAGGGNEQFF
TRBV28	TRBJ2-2	-	-	TGTGCCAGCAGCTTTCTAACGGGCCGGGAGCTGTTTTTT	CASSFLTGRELFF
TRBV11-2	TRBJ2-1	-	many	TGTGCCAGCAGCCGAGGACTGAATGAGCAGTTCTTC	CASSRGLNEQFF
TRBV29-1	TRBJ1-4	-	-	TGCAGCGTGACTTTTGAGGGGCTCTGGGAAAAACTGTTTTTT	CSVTFEGLWEKLFF
TRBV19	TRBJ2-3	-	many	TGTGCCAGTAAATTTGGGACTAGCACAGATACGCAGTATTTT	CASKFGTSTDTQYF
TRBV6-1	TRBJ2-7	-	-	TGTGCCAGCAGCCCCGCACCCTCTGATGTTGGGCAGTACTTC	CASSPAPSDVGQYF
TRBV2	TRBJ2-1	-	few	TGTGCCAGCAGTGAAGCGACTGGAAGTGAGCAGTTCTTC	CASSEATGSEQFF
TRBV6-2/TRBV6-3	TRBJ2-1	TRBD2	many	TGTGCCAGCAGTTGGTCTAGCGGGAGTTGGAATGAGCAGTTCTTC	CASSWSSGSWNEQFF
TRBV12-5	TRBJ2-3	TRBD2	many	TGTGCTAGTGGTCATGGACTAGCGGGAGGCACAGATACGCAGTATTTT	CASGHGLAGGTDTQYF
TRBV25-1	TRBJ2-3	-	-	TGTGCCAGCAGTGAATTAGGAGGCTCTGATGGTTCAGATACGCAGTATTTT	CASSELGGSDGSDTQYF
TRBV11-2	TRBJ1-1	-	-	TGTGCCAGCAGCGAATGGACCTCTGAAGCTTTCTTT	CASSEWTSEAFF
TRBV5-1	TRBJ2-3	-	-	TGCGCCAGCAGCTCCTCAATCGGCACAGATACGCAGTATTTT	CASSSSIGTDTQYF
TRBV5-6	TRBJ2-2	-	-	TGTGCCAGCAGCTCAGCAGGACGGGGGAACACCGGGGAGCTGTTTTTT	CASSSAGRGNTGELFF
TRBV27	TRBJ2-2	TRBD2	many	TGTGCCAGCAGTTCTTTGGCTAGCGGGAGGAAAGGCACCGGGGAGCTGTTTTTT	CASSSLASGRKGTGELFF
TRBV19	TRBJ2-7	TRBD1	-	TGTGCCACCGGGACAGCAAGCTCCTACGAGCAGTACTTC	CATGTASSYEQYF
TRBV12-3/TRBV12-4	TRBJ1-2	-	-	TGTGCCAGCAGTTTAGCGCTCGACTTAGCTAACTATGGCTACACCTTC	CASSLALDLANYGYTF
TRBV20-1	TRBJ2-5	-	-	TGCAGTGCTAGAGATGGCAGGGAACGAGAGACCCAGTACTTC	CSARDGRERETQYF
TRBV29-1	TRBJ2-1	TRBD1	-	TGCAGCGTCGCGAAGGACAGGGATGAGCAGTTCTTC	CSVAKDRDEQFF
TRBV6-2/TRBV6-3	TRBJ2-1	-	many	TGTGCCAGCAGTTCGACCGGGGCGGGGGCAGGGTACAATGAGCAGTTCTTC	CASSSTGAGAGYNEQFF
TRBV27	TRBJ2-7	-	few	TGTGCCAGCAGTTTATATGGCGGGGCAGACTCCTACGAGCAGTACTTC	CASSLYGGADSYEQYF
TRBV4-1	TRBJ2-7	-	-	TGCGCCAGCAGCCAAGATGAGGGGGAGCAGTACTTC	CASSQDEGEQYF
TRBV6-1	TRBJ2-7	TRBD1	few	TGTGCCAGCAGTCGGGACAGATACTACGAGCAGTACTTC	CASSRDRYYEQYF
TRBV2	TRBJ2-6	-	many	TGTGCCAGCAGTGGGGCTGGGGCCAACGTCCTGACTTTC	CASSGAGANVLTF
TRBV6-5	TRBJ2-2	TRBD1	-	TGTGCCAGCAGTTACTCAGGGGGCGGCACCGGGGAGCTGTTTTTT	CASSYSGGGTGELFF
TRBV20-1	TRBJ2-7	-	many	TGCAGTGCTAGGGGGAGTAGGTTTCCCTACGAGCAGTACTTC	CSARGSRFPYEQYF
TRBV3-1	TRBJ2-3	TRBD2	few	TGTGCCAGCAGCCCGGCCCCTAGCGGGAGCACAGATACGCAGTATTTT	CASSPAPSGSTDTQYF
TRBV24-1	TRBJ2-3	-	-	TGTGCCACCAGTCCTTCTCCCTCCACAGATACGCAGTATTTT	CATSPSPSTDTQYF
TRBV27	TRBJ2-5	-	many	TGTGCCAGCAGTCGGGCCGCGGACGGAGAGACCCAGTACTTC	CASSRAADGETQYF
TRBV9	TRBJ2-2	TRBD2	-	TGTGCCAGCAGCTTAGGGACTAGCGGGAGAACAGGGTTGGAGCTGTTTTTT	CASSLGTSGRTGLELFF
TRBV27	TRBJ2-7	TRBD1	few	TGTGCCAGCGGGAGTGGGACAGGAACCTACGAGCAGTACTTC	CASGSGTGTYEQYF
TRBV19	TRBJ2-3	-	-	TGTGCCAGTAGTATAGATGAGGCGGCGGGGGCGAGGACAGATACGCAGTATTTT	CASSIDEAAGARTDTQYF
TRBV13	TRBJ2-3	-	-	TGTGCCAGCAGCACCCCGGGGCCTACAGATACGCAGTATTTT	CASSTPGPTDTQYF
TRBV30	TRBJ2-1	-	many	TGTGCCTTAGCCCCAAACAATGAGCAGTTCTTC	CALAPNNEQFF
TRBV7-2	TRBJ2-3	TRBD2	-	TGTGCCAGCAGCTCCTCGAGGGGAGGGTTTAGCACAGATACGCAGTATTTT	CASSSSRGGFSTDTQYF
TRBV4-1	TRBJ2-7	-	-	TGCGCCAGCAGCCAAGATTATGGTAACTCCTACGAGCAGTACTTC	CASSQDYGNSYEQYF
TRBV10-3	TRBJ2-3	-	many	TGTGCCATCAGTGAGTCCCCTTCCACAGATACGCAGTATTTT	CAISESPSTDTQYF
TRBV28	TRBJ1-2	TRBD1	many	TGTGCCAGCAGACCAGCCCAGGGGGCCTGGTATGGCTACACCTTC	CASRPAQGAWYGYTF
TRBV27	TRBJ1-2	TRBD1	-	TGTGCCAGCAGTTCCGGACAGGGGGCCTGGGGATGGCGGGGTGGCTACACCTTC	CASSSGQGAWGWRGGYTF